The 23 T cell receptor beta chains given below trace back to one sample, sequenced in a study of neurological immune-mediated disorders. MiXCR, run by TCRdb on the 5' RACE reads, gives a single entry per CDR3 protein. The repertoire includes about 82,000 distinct CDR3 sequences, 2% to 3% of them detected once, and 0.9% to 1.4% sits in the top ten. Sequenced input: PBMCs. These receptors all stem from a woman in her twenties or thirties with multiple sclerosis.

At least ten counts were recorded for this clonotype. J is TRBJ2-2 and V is TRBV7-9; no firm D call. The germline V and J ends were trimmed by 5 bases and 0 bases, with 16 bases remaining between them. Looked up from germline, CDR1 is SEHNR and CDR2 is FQNEAQ (reference sequence). The CDR3 length is 17 residues. CDR3: CASSPVVGEANTGELFF. In DNA form, the CDR3 reads TGTGCCAGCAGCCCTGTGGTAGGAGAGGCGAACACCGGGGAGCTGTTTTTT. The whole variable domain, filled in from reference TRBV7-9 and TRBJ2-2, reads DTGVSQNPRHKITKRGQNVTFRCDPISEHNRLYWYRQTLGQGPEFLTYFQNEAQLEKSRLLSDRFSAERPKGSFSTLEIQRTEQGDSAMYLCASSPVVGEANTGELFFGEGSRLTVL.

Many counts were recorded for this clonotype. CDR3 protein: CASVIGGPSYNEQFF. The CDR3 nucleotides are TGTGCCAGCGTGATAGGGGGCCCTTCCTACAATGAGCAGTTCTTC. This chain links TRBV28 with TRBJ2-1, with 7 bases fitting TRBD1. This CDR3 has 15 amino acids. Unmatched junction bases numbered 8, after V lost 8 bases and J lost 1 base. CDR1 is MDHEN, CDR2 SYDVKM, per germline.

This clonotype was observed many times. The chain couples TRBV7-2 to TRBJ2-5, with 7 positions matching TRBD1. The CDR3 has 15 residues. The V segment lost 3 bases and the J segment 2 bases; nucleotides outside the gene matches: 6. The germline CDR1 and CDR2 sequences are SGHTA and FQGNSA. For the CDR3, the DNA is TGTGCCAGCAGCTTGTTTCTGGGACAGCAAGAGACCCAGTACTTC. It specifies CASSLFLGQQETQYF.

This clonotype was detected many times. V usage is TRBV20-1 and J usage is TRBJ1-1; D gene unclear. V lost 0 bases and J lost 8, with 16 bases in between. CDR1 DFQATT and CDR2 SNEGSKA come from the germline V gene (reference sequence). The length of the CDR3 is 14 residues. The CDR3 here is CSARDRQTRIEAFF. Here the CDR3 DNA reads TGCAGTGCTAGAGATAGGCAGACCAGGATAGAAGCTTTCTTT.

The sample holds many counts of this clonotype. The chain couples TRBV20-1 to TRBJ2-7; the D gene is possibly TRBD1 (5 bases). The V and J ends lost 1 base and 3 bases respectively, with 10 bases between them. In germline, CDR1 is DFQATT, CDR2 SNEGSKA (reference sequence). The CDR3 length is 13 residues. This CDR3 is CSARGQRNYEQYF. For the CDR3, the DNA is TGCAGTGCTAGAGGACAGCGAAACTACGAGCAGTACTTC.

Ten or more counts support this clonotype. The chain employs TRBV6-2 or TRBV6-3 and TRBJ2-7; D possibly corresponds to TRBD1 (5 bases). Germline values: CDR1 MNHEY, CDR2 SVGEGT. V gave up 6 bases and J gave up 0 bases, with 24 bases separating them. This CDR3 region has 18 residues. Here the CDR3 DNA reads TGTGCCAGCAGCTCCCAAACTCAGACAGTAACGATCTCCTACGAGCAGTACTTC. It encodes CASSSQTQTVTISYEQYF.

Comment on this clonotype: Given a much more abundant clone one base away, this may be a read error. The chain employs TRBV5-1 and TRBJ2-3; TRBD1 matches at 7 bases. The CDR3 consists of 16 residues. Germline CDR1 SGHRS, CDR2 YFSETQ. CDR3 amino acids: CSSSVTGDRSTDTQYF. The CDR3 DNA sequence: TGCTCCAGCAGTGTCACAGGGGATAGGAGTACAGATACGCAGTATTTT.

This clonotype has ten or more counts. The junction shows a germline mismatch at one end, possibly a read error. The gene calls are TRBV14 and TRBJ1-1; D is unresolved. Germline V gene lookup returns CDR1 SGHDN and CDR2 FVKESK. The CDR3 runs to 15 residues. Here the CDR3 reads CASSQDAASNTGAFF. CDR3 DNA sequence: TGTGCCAGCAGCCAAGATGCGGCCTCGAACACTGGAGCTTTCTTT.

This clonotype was picked up many times. The chain joins TRBV20-1 to TRBJ2-7, with D possibly TRBD1 on 6 matching bases. In germline, CDR1 is DFQATT, CDR2 SNEGSKA (reference sequence). With 2 bases removed from V and 0 bases from J, the gap between germline ends came to 11 bases. This CDR3 is built from 14 residues. CDR3 loop: CSARRLDSSYEQYF. The DNA of the CDR3 is TGCAGTGCTAGACGCTTGGACAGCTCCTACGAGCAGTACTTC.

This clonotype was found many times. The chain has TRBV4-3 and TRBJ2-6; TRBD1 matches at 8 bases. Germline V lookup: CDR1 LGHNA, CDR2 YSLEER. CDR3 length: 18 residues. V was clipped by 0 bases and J by 2 bases; unmatched bases: 6. CDR3 amino acids: CASSQDGQGGTGANVLTF. The CDR3 bases are TGCGCCAGCAGCCAAGACGGACAGGGCGGCACTGGGGCCAACGTCCTGACTTTC.

This clonotype occurred many times. This chain links TRBV7-9 with TRBJ2-3; weak D call: TRBD2 (5 bases). Trimming left V 1 base short and J 3 bases short, with 11 bases between. This CDR3 contains 15 residues. Germline V gives CDR1 SEHNR, CDR2 FQNEAQ (reference sequence). In DNA, the CDR3 is TGTGCCAGCAGCTTAGTCCTAGCCGGGACAGATACGCAGTATTTT. As protein: CASSLVLAGTDTQYF.

In its sample, this clonotype was seen many times. The genes are TRBV12-5 and TRBJ2-2; D not certain. V was trimmed by 6 bases and J by 1 base, leaving 6 bases between them. The germline CDR1 and CDR2 sequences are LGHNT and FRNRAP. The CDR3 consists of 13 residues. The CDR3 loop reads CASGSGNTGELFF. The CDR3 bases are TGTGCTAGTGGATCAGGGAACACCGGGGAGCTGTTTTTT.

The table lists this clonotype with a few counts. This chain uses TRBV15 with TRBJ2-1; D may be TRBD1 (6 bases). With 6 bases removed from V and 5 bases from J, the gap between germline ends came to 17 bases. CDR1 and CDR2 (germline): LNHNV, YYDKDF (reference sequence). CDR3 length: 15 residues. Here the CDR3 DNA reads TGTGCCACCAGTAAGAAAGGGACACCCGACAATGAGCAGTTCTTC. Translation: CATSKKGTPDNEQFF.

On this clonotype: A much larger clone lies a single base off, so this may be a read error. This sequence joins TRBV20-1 and TRBJ2-1, with D possibly matching TRBD2 (6 bases). Trimming cost V 7 bases and J 7 bases, with 14 bases left between them. CDR3 length equals 12 residues. Per germline, CDR1 DFQATT and CDR2 SNEGSKA (reference sequence). The CDR3 loop is CSDPRTKNEQFF. The DNA of the CDR3 is TGCAGTGATCCACGGACTAAAAATGAGCAGTTCTTC.

This clonotype appeared many times. The chain uses TRBV20-1 and TRBJ1-6; maybe TRBD1 (5 bases). The CDR3 contains 13 residues. Trimming removed 6 bases from V and 4 bases from J, with 10 bases in between. Germline V gene lookup returns CDR1 DFQATT and CDR2 SNEGSKA (reference sequence). CDR3 in DNA: TGCAGTGCCAATCGGGGGTATAATTCACCCCTCCACTTT. Residues: CSANRGYNSPLHF.

This clonotype has at least ten counts. V is TRBV29-1 and J is TRBJ2-7; weak D call: TRBD1 (8 bases). V was clipped by 4 bases and J by 2 bases, with 15 bases between them. The CDR3 extends over 14 amino acids. The V gene's germline CDR1 is SQVTM and CDR2 ANQGSEA. CDR3 nucleotides: TGCAGCGTTGTGGGAGGGACAGGCGCCTACGAGCAGTACTTC. This sequence encodes CSVVGGTGAYEQYF.

This clonotype has ten or more counts. The chain employs TRBV12-3 or TRBV12-4 and TRBJ1-1; D is possibly TRBD1 (5 bases). This CDR3 is 13 amino acids long. Trimming left V 6 bases short and J 4 bases short, with 12 bases between. This CDR3 reads CASSPQGGTEAFF. Written as DNA, the CDR3 is TGTGCCAGCAGCCCCCAGGGAGGCACTGAAGCTTTCTTT.

This clonotype was detected ten times or more. The J gene is TRBJ1-1, the V gene TRBV20-1; D not certain. Germline V lookup: CDR1 DFQATT, CDR2 SNEGSKA (reference sequence). The CDR3 sequence is 12 residues long. V was pared by 4 bases and J by 6 bases, with 12 bases between. The CDR3 DNA reads TGCAGTGCTATCATCCCCTCGGCTGAAGCTTTCTTT. Translated, it gives CSAIIPSAEAFF.

This clonotype occurred many times. This CDR3 reads CASSLDPGSLHTDTQYF. The CDR3, as DNA: TGTGCCAGCAGCTTAGATCCCGGGTCCCTCCACACAGATACGCAGTATTTT. The chain couples TRBV11-2 to TRBJ2-3; D not resolved. This CDR3 is built from 17 residues. Germline V gene sequence: CDR1 SGHAT, CDR2 FQNNGV. The ends were cut back, 0 bases at V and 2 bases at J, with 15 bases in the middle.

This clonotype was observed many times. The chain links TRBV7-8 to TRBJ2-1, with 7 bases fitting TRBD2. The CDR3 has 16 amino acids. Germline V gene lookup returns CDR1 SGHVS and CDR2 FQNEAQ. V shed 6 bases, J shed 8 bases, and the junction held 16 bases outside the gene matches. The CDR3 reads CASSPNLGEGDHEQFF. CDR3 DNA: TGTGCCAGCAGTCCAAATTTGGGGGAGGGAGATCATGAGCAGTTCTTC.

This clonotype was seen repeatedly, ten times or more. V usage is TRBV5-5 and J usage is TRBJ2-7; 7 nucleotides agree with TRBD1. CDR3 length: 14 amino acids. Germline-derived CDR1 and CDR2 are SGHKS and YYEKEE (reference sequence). Trimming cost V 4 bases and J 6 bases; bases outside gene matches: 10. CDR3 bases: TGTGCCAGCAGCGAGGCGACAGGGTTCGGCGAGCAGTACTTC. Its protein product is CASSEATGFGEQYF.

This clonotype was found many times. The V gene is TRBV20-1, the J gene TRBJ1-5, with 8 bases fitting TRBD1. Germline trimming cut 6 bases from V and 5 bases from J; bases unmatched to any gene: 18. CDR1 and CDR2 from the germline V gene are DFQATT and SNEGSKA (reference sequence). This CDR3 has 17 residues. The CDR3: CSAHGVTGVRQDQPQHF. In DNA form, the CDR3 reads TGCAGTGCCCATGGGGTGACAGGGGTCCGTCAGGATCAGCCCCAGCATTTT.

This clonotype appeared many times. The CDR3 spells CASSLGTSVPYEQYF. DNA for the CDR3: TGCGCCAGCAGCTTGGGAACAAGCGTTCCCTACGAGCAGTACTTC. This chain links TRBV5-1 with TRBJ2-7; D not certain. The CDR3 covers 15 residues. Trimming took off 0 bases at V and 2 bases at J, with 12 bases between the two ends. CDR1 is SGHRS and CDR2 is YFSETQ in the germline V gene.